This T cell receptor beta chain was sequenced during a study of blood T cell repertoires in COVID-19. Study as a whole: The analysed material was cDNA or gDNA that came from T cells, B-cell-depleted T cells, or PBMCs.

As processed by the authors: Reference gene primer amplification gave estimated nucleated cell counts. The table came from immunoSEQ multiplex PCR; TCRdb's copy has only in-frame clones and leaves some out. The V and J calls and clone size come from that table; D and trimming were worked out from the DNA. The table lists about 250,000 clones, over 80% of them singletons. About this clone itself: A read error may explain this, as a much larger clone is one base away. The same CDR3 arises from other DNA sequences in this sample as well.

Germline CDR1 is SGHVS and CDR2 is FQNEAQ. The CDR3 is 13 residues long. Trimming removed 5 bases from V and 2 bases from J, with 9 bases in between. The TCR sequence derives from a woman aged 55-69 years with active or convalescent COVID-19. Sequenced sample: peripheral blood. The rearrangement uses TRBV7-8 and TRBJ1-2; weak D call: TRBD1 (6 bases). The CDR3 coding sequence is TGTGCCAGCAGCCCCGACAGGAACTATGGCTACACCTTC. This encodes CASSPDRNYGYTF.